The T cell receptor (beta chain) under discussion was sequenced for a study of T cells expressing NK-cell markers. Study-level background: The TCR beta repertoires originated in sorted CD3+CD56+NKG2C+, CD3+CD56+NKG2C- and CD3+CD56-NKG2C+ T cells.

Regarding the study as a whole: The CD3+CD56-NKG2C+ fraction of several donors was also led by these clonotypes. Dominant NKG2C+ clonotypes in six donors made up roughly 1.0-7.0% of CD8+ T cells.

Notes on this clonotype: The antigen remains undetermined.

It was by 5'RACE template switching with UMIs that TCR beta cDNA was made. After re-calling the 5' RACE reads, TCRdb lists one entry per CDR3 protein, DNA absent. There are about 260,000 distinct CDR3 sequences in the sample, with roughly 4.2% held by the top ten. The clonotype originates from a woman aged 18 to 75 in good health. The sequencing input was blood T cells: a sorted CD56 or NKG2C T cell subset, CD4+ or CD8+ T cells, or bulk PBMC T cells (not recorded which).

CDR3 in amino acids: CASSFEAGLSTDTQYF. The gene calls are TRBV12-3 or TRBV12-4 and TRBJ2-3; TCRdb designates TRBD1, a call that cannot be tested without DNA. This CDR3 is 16 amino acids long.